This T cell receptor (beta chain) was found in a study of cytomegalovirus exposure and HLA in healthy donors (dated by TCRdb to 2015 to 2018). For the study in its entirety: An earlier analysis of 587 of the donors reported 276 Gb of sequence data and 95 million to 120 million unique TCR beta sequences obtained from around 170 million T cells. An early release covering approximately 600 HLA-typed donors comprised 250 to 350 gigabases of sequencing data and about 90 million unique TCR sequences. Of the 398 genotyped donors, 65% to 90% fell in the genetic ancestry cluster associated with self-reported Caucasian donors. The study was designed to test whether signatures of past pathogen exposure could be identified by cataloging public T cell receptors. The study used immunosequencing to profile the T cell repertoires of approximately 630 subjects and linked those repertoires to cytomegalovirus serostatus. In addition to the first cohort of approximately 650 subjects, a separate validation cohort of approximately 130 different subjects was used. The study combined high-throughput TCR immunosequencing, statistical association of individual TCRs with disease status, and machine learning to predict cytomegalovirus infection status. To study patterns of TCR occurrence, a later analysis re-analyzed previously published TCR beta repertoires from 650 to 750 donors and added high-resolution HLA genotyping. Rather than using new phenotypic data, the later analysis identified candidate immune exposures from TCR beta sequences and from how often those sequences occurred across donors. An earlier analysis of 500 to 750 of the donors applied high-throughput TCR beta sequencing to assess whether each TCR beta V gene segment acted as functional or pseudogenic. Alongside the repertoire data, information on donor age, sex, ethnicity and CMV serostatus was compiled. Genome-wide SNP genotypes for about 65% of the roughly 670 donors were used in a later genetic analysis, which treated that subset as a discovery cohort. Every repertoire in the discovery cohort had been generated on one and the same sequencing platform. HLA typing included class I and class II loci at four-digit resolution. The number of donors typed differed by locus, with about 629-640 for A, B, C, DRB1 and DQB1, 522 for DQA1, about 610 for DPA1, and roughly 450 for DPB1. About five DR-DQ haplotypes were handled as single units for association and clustering, since linkage in the cohort was strong. Across under 500 genotyped donors of the cohort, an average of approximately 220,000 unique TCR beta nucleotide sequences per donor were sequenced, and approximately 19% of those sequences were non-productive. Study-wide findings and limitations: In both the original and validation cohorts, the classifier was reported to diagnose cytomegalovirus status with high specificity and sensitivity. Strong co-occurrence of HLA alleles, especially DR and DQ, made assigning TCR associations to individual alleles difficult. A further reported finding was that TCR beta sequences accurately predicted the HLA-A and HLA-B alleles for most subjects in the first cohort. Only TCR beta chains were sequenced in this cohort, and the absence of alpha or paired-chain data limited detectable features. Across donors, most TCR sequences were observed very rarely, whereas some public TCRs were present in many individuals. In a later analysis, HLA-associated TCR beta chains showed more clonal expansion and lower generation probabilities than non-associated chains that were equally common. Specific HLA alleles were associated with 16,951 TCR beta sequences at a false discovery rate of 0.05 in a later analysis. An earlier analysis of approximately 530 of the donors showed that most TCR beta V segments appeared in productive rearrangements either about 90% or about 30% of the time, which broadly matched IMGT annotations. A later analysis found that TCR association rates varied across HLA loci, with DRB1 alleles showing the most associated TCRs and HLA-C alleles the fewest. Because some donors lacked HLA typing at each locus, the association tests relied only on the typed subset. Most CMV-associated TCR beta chains appeared to be HLA-restricted in a later analysis, and the HLA associations seemed to be driven largely by CMV exposure. For the cohort, immune exposure information was limited to CMV serostatus. Roughly uniform sequencing depth across donors was assumed in presence/absence analyses, although this assumption may not hold. In the study, about 150 TCR beta chains were listed as associated with cytomegalovirus. A cluster of highly shared sequence variants was judged likely to be a technical artifact of the sequencing pipeline. Three of the identified cytomegalovirus-associated TCR beta chains were confirmed in vitro to be specific for cytomegalovirus antigens. The authors suggested that the approach could potentially be generalized to other disease states and immunological phenotypes. Because the 87-base-pair reads could not distinguish some IMGT-functional V segments, including TRBV6-2 and TRBV6-3, those segments were excluded. A later genetic analysis associated a missense DCLRE1C variant with V-gene and J-gene trimming of TCR beta chains, and an independent cohort replicated the association. According to a later analysis, parvovirus B19, influenza, CMV and Epstein-Barr virus appeared linked to several top co-occurrence clusters. In a later genetic analysis, fewer N-insertions in productive TCRs were reported among donors in an Asian-associated ancestry cluster than the roughly 700-donor mean. Linkage disequilibrium might explain the correlated functional status among segregating V segments, but an unknown experimental factor could not be excluded. About 17 rarely observed V segments, including chromosome 9 orphons, were excluded from the earlier analysis of 550 to 700 of the donors because counts were too low.

The cohort consisted of 666 healthy bone marrow donors. Cohort members were all nominally healthy when sampled, although unrecorded immune exposures were likely present. The donor tested CMV seronegative, placing the donor among the 350 to 400 seronegative members of the cohort. A peripheral blood sample was collected from each donor, and TCR beta sequencing was performed on peripheral blood mononuclear cells. Genomic DNA extraction from the blood cell samples was performed with the Qiagen DNeasy Blood Extraction Kit. Library generation was performed with the immunoSEQ multiplex PCR assay. For the multiplex PCR, a mixture combining 60 forward primers for TCR Vbeta segments and 13 reverse primers for TCR Jbeta segments was used. The CDR3 region of rearranged TCR beta genes was amplified from genomic DNA by a multiplex PCR assay. The amplified TCR beta libraries were sequenced on the Illumina HiSeq System as 87-base-pair reads. The study's processing was this. A later analysis tallied roughly 80 million unique TCR beta chains across the 660 or so repertoires, and approximately 12 million of those chains were shared by two or more donors. Raw reads were error-corrected and collapsed into unique sequences with a nearest-neighbor algorithm that merged closely related sequences to remove PCR and sequencing errors. Alignment of CDR3 sequences to IMGT reference sequences was used to assign V, D and J gene segments. For a sequence to be retained, a match of at least six nucleotides was required to both a V gene segment and a J gene segment. A rearrangement was called productive if the CDR3 had no stop codons and remained in frame with V and J, and every other rearrangement was called non-productive. Following IMGT convention, CDR3 was defined as the stretch from the second conserved V-encoded cysteine up to the conserved J-encoded phenylalanine. The earlier analysis of roughly 590 of the donors excluded sequences that lacked an unambiguous match to a single V gene segment. An earlier analysis of a few hundred of the donors classified V segments as functional when productive rearrangements were above 56.7% and as segregating when the standard deviation between donors was above 5%. To diagnose cytomegalovirus status from the catalog of TCR beta chain sequences, a statistical classification framework was built. A later analysis assigned V and J genes by comparing TCR nucleotide sequences with IMGT/GENE-DB human TR gene sequences. A later analysis assigned CDR3 sequences and most-parsimonious VDJ recombination scenarios with the TCRdist pipeline. In a later analysis, each TCR beta chain was defined by its CDR3 amino acid sequence together with its V-gene family, and reads lacking a unique V-gene family were excluded. To address suspected cross-contamination and a sequencing artifact, a later analysis removed around 590 highly shared, low-generation-probability nucleotide sequences. In a later analysis, a clonal expansion index was calculated for each public chain from normalized within-repertoire ranks of inferred template counts. In a later analysis, generation probabilities were computed with a VDJ recombination model fitted to out-of-frame rearrangements, and the resulting probabilities were checked against IGoR. In a later analysis, hypergeometric tests were used to score TCR-TCR, TCR-HLA and TCR-CMV co-occurrence, with a repertoire-size bias correction applied to TCR pairs. False discovery rates were estimated in a later analysis by permuting HLA or CMV assignments 20 times. In a later analysis, co-occurring TCRs were grouped using DBSCAN, and TCRdist sequence similarity was added for clustering within HLA-allele-positive subsets. Co-occurrence clustering excluded repertoires with fewer than 30,000 or more than 120,000 public chains, plus five with anomalous nucleotide sharing. TCRdb's version of the immuneACCESS table is confined to in-frame rearrangements and falls short of the full clone set. An unresolved V gene accounts for under half of the shortfall where checked; the remainder is of unknown origin. V and J calls and clone size are those listed in that table; D and trimming were worked out from the DNA. For this sample there are some 99,000 clones; approximately 69% appear just once. The ten largest clonotypes hold around 1.3% of the sample.

The junction shows trimming of 3 bases on V and 4 bases on J, plus 13 bases between the germline ends. Sequences SGHVS (CDR1) and FNYEAQ (CDR2) are obtained from the germline V gene. From its cysteine to its phenylalanine, the CDR3 spans 14 amino acids. Only CDR3 DNA is held: 42 bases, read in frame from base 1. On this clone itself: What antigen it recognizes has not been identified. Per-base qualities were not stored, and no clone one base away is much larger.

Sequenced input: PBMCs. The V and J segments used are TRBV7-6 and TRBJ2-7, and TRBD1 may be the D gene, going by 6 matching bases. The sequence derives from a female donor in good health and CMV-seronegative. The CDR3 here reads CASSLGERGYEQYF. The DNA sequence is TGTGCCAGCAGCTTGGGCGAAAGGGGGTACGAGCAGTACTTC.